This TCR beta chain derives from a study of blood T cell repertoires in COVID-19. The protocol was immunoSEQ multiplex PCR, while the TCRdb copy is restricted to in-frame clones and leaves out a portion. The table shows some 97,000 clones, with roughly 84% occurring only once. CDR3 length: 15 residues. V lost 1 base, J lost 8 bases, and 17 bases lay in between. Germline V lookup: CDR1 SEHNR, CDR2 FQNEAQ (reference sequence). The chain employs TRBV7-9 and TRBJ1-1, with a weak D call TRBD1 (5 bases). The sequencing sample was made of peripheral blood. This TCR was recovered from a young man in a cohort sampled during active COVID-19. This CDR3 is CASSLERGYTPEAFF. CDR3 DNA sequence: TGTGCCAGCAGCTTAGAAAGGGGTTATACACCCGAAGCTTTCTTT.